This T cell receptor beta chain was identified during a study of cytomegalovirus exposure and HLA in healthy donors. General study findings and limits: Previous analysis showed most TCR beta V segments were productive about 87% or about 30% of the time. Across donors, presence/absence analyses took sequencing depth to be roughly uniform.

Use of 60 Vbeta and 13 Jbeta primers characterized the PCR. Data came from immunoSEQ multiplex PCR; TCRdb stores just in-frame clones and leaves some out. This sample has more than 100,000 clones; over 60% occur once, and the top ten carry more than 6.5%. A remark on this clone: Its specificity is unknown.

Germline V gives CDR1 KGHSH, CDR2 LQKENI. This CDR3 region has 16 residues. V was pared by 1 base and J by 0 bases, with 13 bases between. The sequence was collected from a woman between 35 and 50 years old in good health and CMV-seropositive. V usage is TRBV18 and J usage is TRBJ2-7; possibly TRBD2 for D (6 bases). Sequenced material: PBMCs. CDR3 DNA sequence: TGTGCCAGCTCACCACTGGTACTAGCCGACTCCTACGAGCAGTACTTC. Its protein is CASSPLVLADSYEQYF.